The TCR beta chain described here comes from a study of T cell responses to AZD1222 COVID-19 vaccine. Study outcomes and limitations: Across the whole spike, CD4 TCRs peaked at regions 160-218 and 743-854. The study identified only five to seven AZD1222 recipients as seropositive at baseline. Compared with day 0, the breadth and depth of the Spike-specific TCR repertoire rose significantly after two doses of AZD1222. Clonal diversity was possibly underestimated, and the donors were mostly white British, with more females.

Between the trimmed V and J ends, which lost 6 bases and 2 bases, there was a span of 5 bases. The CDR3 has 11 amino acids. The repertoire was sequenced with immunoSEQ multiplex PCR; TCRdb's copy has only in-frame clones and lacks some. The sample records roughly 77,000 clones, approximately 90% being singletons. About this clone: What it binds is not known.

The rearrangement joins TRBV12-3 or TRBV12-4 to TRBJ2-7; no firm D call. This sequence was found in an adult in good health. Specimen: peripheral blood, collected on day 0 of MenACWY control vaccination. The CDR3, as DNA: TGTGCCAGCAGATCCACCTACGAGCAGTACTTC. Its translation: CASRSTYEQYF.